This paragraph reports one T cell receptor beta chain. Its target is not known. The data originate from a study of beta chain features in type 1 diabetes. The study's findings and limits: When Type 1 diabetes patients were examined, their TCRB CDR3s proved moderately but significantly shorter in all four CD4+ subsets. Within patients, naive, central memory and Treg TCRB repertoires seemed more similar than within healthy donors.

Per the germline V gene, CDR1 is MDHEN and CDR2 is SYDVKM. This CDR3 contains 10 residues. V was clipped by 6 bases and J by 4 bases, with 4 bases between them. Investigators reverse transcribed all isolated RNA, so they sequenced expressed TCRB transcripts. The assay was immunoSEQ multiplex PCR, and TCRdb's table has in-frame clones only and misses some. The sample has about 190,000 clones, 7.5% to 8.5% seen once. The chain recombines TRBV28 with TRBJ2-7; D is unresolved. The sample comprised central memory CD4+ T cells from blood. The clonotype comes from a young man with type 1 diabetes. CDR3 DNA: TGTGCCAGCAGGCGATACGAGCAGTACTTC. Its protein is CASRRYEQYF.